This T cell receptor (beta chain) emerged from a study of tumor-infiltrating lymphocytes in primary liver carcinoma. Study overall: Maximum tumor diameters ranged from about 4.2 to 11 cm, stage T1-T3 N0M0. Sample yields of productive TCRbeta reads, ranging from roughly 3.65 to 7.5 million, were similar across tissue types.

In germline, CDR1 is SEHNR, CDR2 FQNEAQ (reference sequence). The CDR3 loop spans 14 amino acids. Synthesis of TCR beta cDNA was carried out from around 540 ng total RNA with a constant-region primer. For TCR beta, libraries were produced by three nested multiplex PCR rounds using slightly modified ARM-PCR. The first two PCR rounds, approximately 11 cycles each, used TRBV1-TRBV30 forward primers and a C-beta reverse primer. TCRdb re-derived calls from the multiplex PCR reads in MiXCR, one entry per CDR3 protein. There are a few hundred thousand distinct CDR3 sequences in the sample; around three fifths occur only once, and over 15% lies in the top ten. Germline DNA was also extracted, while the blood RNA originated from unsorted whole blood. To note about this clonotype: A read error may account for a junction end that differs from germline.

This chain connects TRBV7-9 to TRBJ2-7; a possible D gene is TRBD2 (6 bases). What was sequenced was peripheral blood. The source of this sequence is a woman aged 25 to 39 with primary liver carcinoma and hepatitis B virus infection. The CDR3: CASSTRTGAYEQYF. Written as DNA, the CDR3 is TGTGCTAGCAGCACCCGGACGGGAGCCTACGAGCAGTACTTC.